The 30 T cell receptor beta chains listed next were all sequenced from one sample in a study of T cell responses to AZD1222 COVID-19 vaccine. Assay: immunoSEQ multiplex PCR; the TCRdb copy retains only in-frame clones and omits some. The table includes approximately 100,000 clones, about 89% detected once. Sequencing used peripheral blood, obtained on day 0 of AZD1222 vaccination. The receptor source for this set is an adult in good health.

This chain connects TRBV6-5 to TRBJ2-1, with 11 bases aligning to TRBD2. CDR3 length: 15 residues. Germline CDR1 and CDR2: MNHEY and SVGAGI. Trimming took 7 bases from V and 0 from J; bases not matched to a gene: 2. The CDR3 sequence: CASNSGGASYNEQFF. CDR3 DNA sequence: TGTGCCAGCAATAGCGGGGGGGCCTCCTACAATGAGCAGTTCTTC.

This chain joins TRBV28 and TRBJ2-7, with 13 positions matching TRBD2. J was trimmed by 12 bases and V by 2 bases; bases with no gene match: 10. The germline V gene encodes CDR1 MDHEN and CDR2 SYDVKM. The CDR3 extends over 15 amino acids. CDR3 nucleotides: TGTGCCAGCAGTTTAGATCCCGGACTAGCGGGAGCGGTGTACTTC. Its protein product is CASSLDPGLAGAVYF.

The chain combines TRBV7-9 with TRBJ1-1; 9 bases fit TRBD1. The CDR3 consists of 15 residues. V shed 5 bases, J shed 3 bases, and the junction held 7 bases outside the gene matches. Germline V gene lookup returns CDR1 SEHNR and CDR2 FQNEAQ (reference sequence). The CDR3 DNA reads as TGTGCCAGCAGCACCGGGACAGGGTTTCACACTGAAGCTTTCTTT. It is translated as CASSTGTGFHTEAFF.

V usage is TRBV12-3 or TRBV12-4 and J usage is TRBJ1-3; D uncertain. V lost 7 bases and J lost 0, with 4 bases in between. The CDR3 totals 12 residues. The CDR3 DNA reads as TGTGCCAGCACAGGCTCTGGAAACACCATATATTTT. As protein: CASTGSGNTIYF.

This clone was seen only a few times. The V gene is TRBV12-3 or TRBV12-4, the J gene TRBJ1-1, with D unclear. Trimming took 5 bases from V and 3 from J, leaving 4 bases between them. The length of the CDR3 is 11 residues. The CDR3 protein is CASSTDTEAFF. In nucleotides, the CDR3 is TGTGCCAGCAGTACGGACACTGAAGCTTTCTTT.

V and J are TRBV2 and TRBJ2-7; 9 bases are shared with TRBD1. The length of the CDR3 is 15 residues. The trim removed 6 bases at V and 3 bases at J, leaving 9 bases unmatched. The germline V gene has CDR1 SNHLY and CDR2 FYNNEI. The CDR3 region is CASRRPGQGIYEQYF. The CDR3 DNA follows: TGTGCCAGCAGGCGTCCGGGACAGGGTATCTACGAGCAGTACTTC.

The chain is built from TRBV29-1 and TRBJ1-2; D is possibly TRBD1 (5 bases). This CDR3 spans 13 amino acids. The germline gives CDR1 SQVTM, CDR2 ANQGSEA. The ends were cut back, 2 bases at V and 7 bases at J, with 14 bases in the middle. The CDR3 reads CSVEKGQGGGYTF. DNA for the CDR3: TGCAGCGTTGAAAAAGGCCAGGGAGGTGGCTACACCTTC.

The chain uses TRBV28 and TRBJ1-5, with TRBD1 identical over 10 bases. The CDR3 spans 16 residues. Trimming at V came to 5 bases and at J to 3 bases, leaving 7 bases not matched to a gene. From germline, CDR1 is MDHEN and CDR2 SYDVKM. This CDR3 is CASSPPGQGFNQPQHF. The CDR3 coding sequence is TGTGCCAGCAGTCCCCCGGGACAGGGGTTCAATCAGCCCCAGCATTTT.

The gene calls are TRBV6-5 and TRBJ1-5, with D uncertain. Trimming removed 6 bases at V and 0 bases at J, with 9 bases between. This CDR3 is built from 14 residues. From germline, CDR1 is MNHEY and CDR2 SVGAGI. CDR3 in DNA: TGTGCCAGCAGACTACTAAATAGCAATCAGCCCCAGCATTTT. This translates into CASRLLNSNQPQHF.

The chain carries TRBV5-4 and TRBJ1-1; D unresolved. The CDR3 length is 14 residues. Germline lookup yields CDR1 SGHNT and CDR2 YYREEE (reference sequence). Trimming left V 1 base short and J 0 bases short, with 7 bases between. The DNA of the CDR3 is TGTGCCAGCAGCTTGACGTTCATGAACACTGAAGCTTTCTTT. Amino acids: CASSLTFMNTEAFF.

The rearrangement joins TRBV10-3 to TRBJ2-2; 7 nucleotides agree with TRBD1. The germline CDR1 and CDR2 sequences are ENHRY and SYGVKD. This CDR3 contains 16 residues. After removal of 6 bases from V and 1 base from J, the junction contained 8 bases not matched to a gene. The CDR3 DNA follows: TGTGCCATCAGGGCTTTTGGGACAGAGAACACCGGGGAGCTGTTTTTT. Protein: CAIRAFGTENTGELFF.

CDR3 sequence reads: CASTGAANSPLHF. CDR3 bases: TGTGCCAGCACCGGGGCAGCCAATTCACCCCTCCACTTT. J is TRBJ1-6 and V is TRBV6-5; weak D call: TRBD1 (5 bases). The CDR3 covers 13 residues. Deletions cut 7 bases from V and 7 bases from J, with 11 bases between. Germline V CDR1 and CDR2: MNHEY, SVGAGI.

The chain couples TRBV5-8 to TRBJ1-1, with a tentative D call TRBD1 (6 bases). Trimming took off 3 bases at V and 0 bases at J, with 12 bases between the two ends. Germline V gene lookup returns CDR1 SGHTS and CDR2 YDEGEE. The CDR3 totals 15 residues. This chain's CDR3 is CASSSTGPLNTEAFF. CDR3 nucleotides: TGTGCCAGCAGCTCCACAGGGCCTTTGAACACTGAAGCTTTCTTT.

This chain uses TRBV10-1 with TRBJ2-3; 11 bases match TRBD2. Unmatched junction bases numbered 14, after V lost 4 bases and J lost 5 bases. The germline V gene encodes CDR1 WNHNN and CDR2 SYGVQD (reference sequence). This CDR3 comprises 18 residues. Written as DNA, the CDR3 is TGCGCCAGCAGTGTGGCGACTAGCGGGATTGGACATTTAGATACGCAGTATTTT. It translates to CASSVATSGIGHLDTQYF.

The rearrangement links TRBV10-3 to TRBJ1-2; maybe TRBD1 (6 bases). The V end lost 0 bases, the J end lost 3 bases, and 14 bases lay between the germline ends. Germline V CDR1 and CDR2: ENHRY, SYGVKD. The CDR3 covers 16 residues. This CDR3 reads CAISESGGSGHYGYTF. The CDR3 DNA sequence: TGTGCCATCAGTGAGTCAGGGGGATCAGGACACTATGGCTACACCTTC.

The genes are TRBV7-9 and TRBJ2-3; 10 bases are shared with TRBD2. CDR1 is SEHNR and CDR2 is FQNEAQ in the germline V gene (reference sequence). CDR3 length: 16 residues. With V trimmed by 5 bases and J by 1 base, 6 bases remained unmatched. The CDR3 here is CASSRPGTSGTDTQYF. CDR3 bases: TGTGCCAGCAGCCGACCTGGGACTAGCGGCACAGATACGCAGTATTTT.

CDR3 nucleotides: TGTGCCAGCAGCGTAGACCCAGGGACAGGGGCACCCACAGATACGCAGTATTTT. Its protein product is CASSVDPGTGAPTDTQYF. This sequence joins TRBV9 and TRBJ2-3; 10 bases are a match to TRBD1. Trimming cost V 0 bases and J 2 bases; bases outside gene matches: 9. The germline V gene has CDR1 SGDLS and CDR2 YYNGEE. CDR3 length: 18 residues.

The gene calls are TRBV28 and TRBJ1-2; the D gene is possibly TRBD1 (5 bases). V was cut by 5 bases and J by 1 base, with 17 bases left in between. The CDR3 extends over 16 amino acids. The germline gives CDR1 MDHEN, CDR2 SYDVKM. This chain's CDR3 is CASSPARQRLNYGYTF. As DNA, the CDR3 is TGTGCCAGCAGTCCCGCCCGACAGAGACTTAACTATGGCTACACCTTC.

This clone was recorded only once. This sequence joins TRBV10-2 and TRBJ1-1; D is unclear. This CDR3 contains 11 residues. V lost 8 bases, J lost 7 bases, and 11 bases lay in between. CDR1 and CDR2 (germline): WSHSY, SAAADI. The CDR3: CASSAAHEAFF. CDR3 nucleotides: TGCGCCAGCTCGGCAGCCCATGAAGCTTTCTTT.

V usage is TRBV2 and J usage is TRBJ1-5; D call uncertain. Germline assignment: CDR1 SNHLY and CDR2 FYNNEI. The V gene lost 3 bases and the J gene lost 10 bases, with 13 bases spanning the gap. The length of the CDR3 is 13 residues. DNA of the CDR3: TGTGCCAGCAGTGAGGGCGTGACCATCCCCCAGCATTTT. The encoded protein is CASSEGVTIPQHF.

The table lists this clone with a few counts. This chain links TRBV28 with TRBJ2-3; TRBD2 matches at 9 bases. This CDR3 has 15 amino acids. CDR1 is MDHEN, CDR2 SYDVKM, per germline. J lost 0 bases, V lost 6 bases, and 4 bases had no gene match. The DNA for the CDR3 is TGTGCCAGCAGCTCTAGCGGGGCTAGCACAGATACGCAGTATTTT. It yields the protein CASSSSGASTDTQYF. The full variable domain, with the rest looked up from reference TRBV28 and TRBJ2-3, is DVKVTQSSRYLVKRTGEKVFLECVQDMDHENMFWYRQDPGLGLRLIYFSYDVKMKEKGDIPEGYSVSREKKERFSLILESASTNQTSMYLCASSSSGASTDTQYFGPGTRLTVL.

This clone was seen once. J is TRBJ1-2 and V is TRBV15, with D perhaps TRBD1 (6 bases). This CDR3 is 14 amino acids long. CDR1 and CDR2 from the germline V gene are LNHNV and YYDKDF (reference sequence). V was clipped by 0 bases and J by 7 bases, with 12 bases between them. The CDR3 is CATSRESGAVGYTF. CDR3 nucleotide sequence: TGTGCCACCAGCAGAGAATCGGGGGCGGTTGGCTACACCTTC. The full variable domain, its missing parts supplied by reference TRBV15 and TRBJ1-2, is DAMVIQNPRYQVTQFGKPVTLSCSQTLNHNVMYWYQQKSSQAPKLLFHYYDKDFNNEADTPDNFQSRRPNTSFCFLDIRSPGLGDTAMYLCATSRESGAVGYTFGSGTRLTVV.

This clone was detected only once. This chain joins TRBV6-5 and TRBJ1-2, with a weak D call TRBD1 (5 bases). Germline V gives CDR1 MNHEY, CDR2 SVGAGI. This CDR3 has 13 residues. Trimming took 2 bases from V and 4 from J, leaving 8 bases between them. The CDR3: CASSYDRLYGYTF. The CDR3 DNA reads as TGTGCCAGCAGTTACGACAGACTCTATGGCTACACCTTC.

The chain couples TRBV28 to TRBJ2-5; D remains unclear. The V gene's germline CDR1 is MDHEN and CDR2 SYDVKM. This CDR3 comprises 12 residues. Trimming removed 4 bases at V and 5 bases at J, with 8 bases between. CDR3 sequence (DNA): TGTGCCAGCAGTTCGCCCGACGAGACCCAGTACTTC. Its protein is CASSSPDETQYF.

V usage is TRBV5-6 and J usage is TRBJ2-7; 7 bases map to TRBD1. The CDR3 sequence is 15 residues long. With V trimmed by 0 bases and J by 1 base, 4 bases remained unmatched. Germline V CDR1 and CDR2: SGHDT, YYEEEE. This chain's CDR3 is CASSLGTGRSYEQYF. CDR3 in DNA: TGTGCCAGCAGCTTGGGGACAGGACGATCCTACGAGCAGTACTTC.

In DNA form, the CDR3 reads TGTGCCAGCAGCCAAGTTACGGGAGAGGGCTATGGCTACACCTTC. Its translation: CASSQVTGEGYGYTF. This chain joins TRBV4-2 and TRBJ1-2; the D is unclear. Trimming pared 1 base from V and 4 bases from J, leaving 13 bases between. The CDR3 length is 15 residues. Germline CDR1 and CDR2: LGHNA and YNFKEQ.

The CDR3 loop is CSGGNGVSGANVLTF. The CDR3 DNA reads TGCAGCGGTGGGAATGGGGTCTCTGGGGCCAACGTCCTGACTTTC. This sequence joins TRBV29-1 and TRBJ2-6, with no clear D. CDR1 and CDR2 (germline): SQVTM, ANQGSEA. This CDR3 region has 15 residues. Trimming removed 7 bases at V and 0 bases at J, with 13 bases between.

The chain employs TRBV7-9 and TRBJ2-7, with a weak D call TRBD2 (6 bases). This CDR3 region has 17 residues. V lost 1 base, J lost 2 bases, and 18 bases lay in between. Germline CDR1 is SEHNR and CDR2 is FQNEAQ (reference sequence). In nucleotides, the CDR3 is TGTGCCAGCAGCTTAGAAGGTTACGGGAGCCCTGCCTACGAGCAGTACTTC. The encoded protein is CASSLEGYGSPAYEQYF.

The rearrangement joins TRBV19 to TRBJ1-5; D remains unclear. V was cut by 1 base and J by 6 bases, with 4 bases left in between. The germline CDR1 and CDR2 sequences are LNHDA and SQIVND (reference sequence). The CDR3 is 12 amino acids. CDR3 in amino acids: CASSIGFQPQHF. DNA for the CDR3: TGTGCCAGTAGTATAGGGTTTCAGCCCCAGCATTTT.

The chain has TRBV6-5 and TRBJ1-6; weak D call: TRBD1 (5 bases). Germline CDR1 reads MNHEY; CDR2 reads SVGAGI. Trimming cost V 4 bases and J 8 bases, with 9 bases left between them. The length of the CDR3 is 13 residues. CDR3 amino acids: CASSFGGDSPLHF. DNA for the CDR3: TGTGCCAGCAGTTTCGGGGGTGATTCACCCCTCCACTTT.